The 29 T cell receptor beta chains reported below all come from one sample, sequenced in a study of T cell repertoires in cytomegalovirus infection. TCRdb reprocessed the reads with MiXCR, giving one entry per CDR3 protein. In the table there are 600,000 to 700,000 distinct CDR3 sequences, around 32% of which are singletons. The antigens for these receptors are not known. The input for sequencing was cultured PBMCs, taken from culture after CMV antigen stimulation. The origin of the receptors is a human donor in good health (CMV status not recorded). Some clones in this sample may be carry-over from other donors' samples.

V is TRBV5-5 and J is TRBJ2-1; the match to TRBD1 covers 9 bases. Germline values: CDR1 SGHKS, CDR2 YYEKEE (reference sequence). J lost 4 bases, V lost 4 bases, and 6 bases had no gene match. The CDR3 consists of 15 residues. The CDR3 protein is CASSPTGQGYNEQFF. CDR3 sequence (DNA): TGTGCCAGCAGCCCTACGGGACAGGGTTACAATGAGCAGTTCTTC.

This clonotype was observed a handful of times. The chain couples TRBV18 to TRBJ1-1; no firm D call. V shed 5 bases and J shed 3 bases, with 13 bases lying between them. CDR1 and CDR2 from the germline V gene are KGHSH and LQKENI. This CDR3 region has 14 residues. CDR3 sequence: CASSSAMRDTEAFF. The CDR3 nucleotides read TGTGCCAGCTCATCAGCTATGCGGGACACTGAAGCTTTCTTT.

The sample holds a few counts of this clonotype. The chain couples TRBV19 to TRBJ2-1; 9 bases map to TRBD2. CDR1 and CDR2 (germline): LNHDA, SQIVND (reference sequence). V was clipped by 7 bases and J by 0 bases; unmatched bases: 4. The length of the CDR3 is 15 residues. The CDR3 sequence is CASTISGSSYNEQFF. The CDR3 DNA reads as TGTGCCAGTACCATTAGCGGGAGCTCCTACAATGAGCAGTTCTTC.

This clonotype occurred many times. The V call is TRBV7-2, the J call TRBJ2-7; TRBD1 matches at 7 bases. V shed 5 bases, J shed 5 bases, and the junction held 6 bases outside the gene matches. The CDR3 has 13 residues. The germline CDR1 and CDR2 sequences are SGHTA and FQGNSA. CDR3 nucleotide sequence: TGTGCCAGCAGCCAGGAGACAGGGAACGAGCAGTACTTC. Protein sequence: CASSQETGNEQYF.

This clonotype was observed a few times. The CDR3 is CASSSSTRNTGELFF. The CDR3 bases are TGTGCCAGCAGCTCCTCAACCCGGAACACCGGGGAGCTGTTTTTT. The chain joins TRBV7-9 to TRBJ2-2; D ambiguous. The CDR3 extends over 15 amino acids. Germline V gives CDR1 SEHNR, CDR2 FQNEAQ (reference sequence). V lost 4 bases and J lost 1, with 10 bases in between. The entire variable domain, with the rest obtained from reference TRBV7-9 and TRBJ2-2, is as follows: DTGVSQNPRHKITKRGQNVTFRCDPISEHNRLYWYRQTLGQGPEFLTYFQNEAQLEKSRLLSDRFSAERPKGSFSTLEIQRTEQGDSAMYLCASSSSTRNTGELFFGEGSRLTVL.

This clonotype was seen more than once but under ten times. The gene calls are TRBV6-2 or TRBV6-3 and TRBJ2-1; possible D gene TRBD1, 5 bases. Trimming took off 7 bases at V and 7 bases at J, with 17 bases between the two ends. Germline CDR1 is MNHEY and CDR2 is SVGEGT. CDR3 length equals 14 residues. The CDR3 nucleotides read TGTGCCAGCAACGACCAAGGGGCCGTAAATGAGCAGTTCTTC. Translation gives CASNDQGAVNEQFF.

V is TRBV15 and J is TRBJ1-6, with D uncertain. The CDR3 has 12 residues. The germline gives CDR1 LNHNV, CDR2 YYDKDF (reference sequence). The V end lost 3 bases, the J end lost 10 bases, and 7 bases lay between the germline ends. CDR3 in DNA: TGTGCCACCAGCAGGGAAGAATCACCCCTCCACTTT. Protein: CATSREESPLHF.

This chain joins TRBV20-1 and TRBJ1-6, with a weak D call TRBD1 (6 bases). Germline lookup yields CDR1 DFQATT and CDR2 SNEGSKA (reference sequence). This CDR3 is built from 16 residues. V gave up 3 bases and J gave up 7 bases, with 19 bases separating them. The CDR3 DNA reads as TGCAGTGCTAGTTCGCTCCTGAGGACAGCAAATTCACCCCTCCACTTT. It is translated as CSASSLLRTANSPLHF.

This chain uses TRBV27 with TRBJ1-5; D is uncertain. Germline-derived CDR1 and CDR2 are MNHEY and SMNVEV (reference sequence). This CDR3 is built from 12 residues. Trimming pared 5 bases from V and 9 bases from J, leaving 11 bases between. The CDR3 nucleotides read TGTGCCAGCAGTGGAACGTCCGGGCCCCAGCATTTT. This gives the protein CASSGTSGPQHF.

The CDR3 sequence: CASSVTGTENTGELFF. CDR3 sequence (DNA): TGTGCCAGTAGCGTAACCGGGACAGAAAACACCGGGGAGCTGTTTTTT. The chain couples TRBV19 to TRBJ2-2; TRBD1 matches at 7 bases. Germline CDR1 and CDR2: LNHDA and SQIVND (reference sequence). The CDR3 runs 16 residues. With 6 bases clipped from V and 2 bases from J, the junction kept 9 bases outside the gene matches.

This clonotype was seen repeatedly, ten times or more. V and J are TRBV6-2 or TRBV6-3 and TRBJ2-7; possible D gene TRBD2, 6 bases. Germline lookup yields CDR1 MNHEY and CDR2 SVGEGT. The germline V and J ends were trimmed by 5 bases and 2 bases, with 16 bases remaining between them. The CDR3 totals 15 residues. The CDR3 DNA follows: TGTGCCAGCAGTCTCACCGGGACTGACCCCTACGAGCAGTACTTC. This encodes CASSLTGTDPYEQYF.

The sample holds many counts of this clonotype. The V and J genes are TRBV7-2 and TRBJ1-6; D may be TRBD1 (5 bases). This CDR3 spans 15 amino acids. Between the trimmed V and J ends, which lost 6 bases and 9 bases, there was a span of 18 bases. Per germline, CDR1 SGHTA and CDR2 FQGNSA. The CDR3 here is CASSAFEGLSSPLHF. The CDR3 nucleotides read TGTGCCAGCAGTGCCTTCGAGGGGCTTAGTTCACCCCTCCACTTT.

The chain couples TRBV4-1 to TRBJ2-1; 8 bases fit TRBD1. CDR1 and CDR2 from the germline V gene are MGHRA and YSYEKL. The trim removed 2 bases at V and 8 bases at J, leaving 11 bases unmatched. The CDR3 contains 16 residues. The CDR3 region is CASSQRPRQGADEQFF. The CDR3 DNA reads as TGCGCCAGCAGCCAAAGACCGAGGCAGGGGGCCGATGAGCAGTTCTTC.

This chain uses TRBV12-3 or TRBV12-4 with TRBJ1-5; D is perhaps TRBD1 (6 bases). The CDR3 has 15 amino acids. Trimming stripped 1 base from V and 5 bases from J, with 12 bases between. The chain's CDR3 is CASSLGQAWDQPQHF. The CDR3 region has the DNA TGTGCCAGCAGTTTAGGACAGGCCTGGGATCAGCCCCAGCATTTT.

V usage is TRBV18 and J usage is TRBJ1-4; 10 nucleotides line up with TRBD1. V lost 3 bases and J lost 7; bases outside the gene matches: 8. Germline CDR1 reads KGHSH; CDR2 reads LQKENI. CDR3 length: 16 residues. The CDR3 coding sequence is TGTGCCAGCTCACCGGTGACAGGGGGCAGTGGTGAAAAACTGTTTTTT. It encodes CASSPVTGGSGEKLFF.

V gene TRBV18 combines with J gene TRBJ2-3; D perhaps matches TRBD2 (6 bases). The germline V gene has CDR1 KGHSH and CDR2 LQKENI. The CDR3 consists of 16 residues. V was shortened by 3 bases and J by 3 bases, with 16 bases between the two germline ends. The CDR3 nucleotides read TGTGCCAGCTCACCCAGACGGGAGTCAGGTACAGATACGCAGTATTTT. This translates into CASSPRRESGTDTQYF.

This chain joins TRBV10-2 and TRBJ2-7; the match to TRBD2 covers 15 bases. The CDR3 loop spans 16 amino acids. Germline loops: CDR1 WSHSY, CDR2 SAAADI. Trimming at V came to 10 bases and at J to 5 bases, leaving 12 bases not matched to a gene. CDR3 protein: CATSGLAGGLGDEQYF. Written as DNA, the CDR3 is TGCGCCACTTCGGGACTAGCGGGAGGACTCGGCGACGAGCAGTACTTC.

This clonotype was seen many times. This rearrangement joins TRBV7-2 to TRBJ2-2; D ambiguous. The CDR3 is made up of 11 amino acids. Germline loops: CDR1 SGHTA, CDR2 FQGNSA. V lost 5 bases, J lost 7 bases, and 5 bases lay in between. The CDR3 DNA is TGTGCCAGCAGCCATGGCGGGGAGCTGTTTTTT. As protein: CASSHGGELFF.

The rearrangement uses TRBV9 and TRBJ2-3; D uncertain. The CDR3 contains 13 residues. With 3 bases removed from V and 6 bases from J, the gap between germline ends came to 11 bases. Germline loops: CDR1 SGDLS, CDR2 YYNGEE. The CDR3 bases are TGTGCCAGCAGCGCGCCTCCCGGGGATACGCAGTATTTT. Protein sequence: CASSAPPGDTQYF.

As for this clonotype: This may come from a read error, since a much larger clone is one base off. The chain uses TRBV7-2 and TRBJ1-4; TRBD1 matches at 9 bases. This CDR3 has 18 amino acids. CDR1 is SGHTA, CDR2 FQGNSA, per germline. In nucleotides, the CDR3 is TGTGCCAGCAGCTTAGGCGGTAGAACAGGGGGCATTAGTGAAAGACTGTTTTTT. Its protein product is CASSLGGRTGGISERLFF.

This clonotype was recorded a few times. The chain uses TRBV11-2 and TRBJ2-5; weak D call: TRBD1 (6 bases). Germline CDR1 SGHAT, CDR2 FQNNGV. The CDR3 is made up of 14 amino acids. Trimming left V 3 bases short and J 4 bases short, with 12 bases between. CDR3 sequence reads: CASSFNADRETQYF. The CDR3 region has the DNA TGTGCCAGCAGCTTTAATGCGGACAGAGAGACCCAGTACTTC.

This clonotype has a handful of counts. V gene TRBV6-5 combines with J gene TRBJ2-7, with 9 bases fitting TRBD2. Germline loops: CDR1 MNHEY, CDR2 SVGAGI. Trimming at V came to 9 bases and at J to 2 bases, leaving 11 bases not matched to a gene. This CDR3 region has 15 residues. The CDR3 DNA follows: TGTGCCAGTCGAAGACTAGCGGCCTCTACCTACGAGCAGTACTTC. Translating gives CASRRLAASTYEQYF.

This clonotype was seen a few times. The V gene is TRBV12-3 or TRBV12-4, the J gene TRBJ2-1; 8 positions agree with TRBD2. With 3 bases clipped from V and 6 bases from J, the junction kept 7 bases outside the gene matches. The CDR3 loop spans 15 amino acids. CDR3 bases: TGTGCCAGCAGTTTTAATAGCGGGGAACTCAATGAGCAGTTCTTC. As protein: CASSFNSGELNEQFF.

The chain recombines TRBV12-3 or TRBV12-4 with TRBJ2-1; 8 positions agree with TRBD2. The CDR3 length is 15 residues. With V trimmed by 6 bases and J by 8 bases, 12 bases remained unmatched. CDR3 in amino acids: CASSQLSGSFYEQFF. The CDR3 bases are TGTGCCAGCAGCCAACTAAGCGGGAGTTTCTATGAGCAGTTCTTC.

The chain has TRBV15 and TRBJ2-7, with 7 bases that match TRBD1. Germline trimming cut 2 bases from V and 3 bases from J; bases unmatched to any gene: 7. Germline lookup yields CDR1 LNHNV and CDR2 YYDKDF (reference sequence). The CDR3 extends over 15 amino acids. The CDR3 is CATSRRDRDIYEQYF. DNA of the CDR3: TGTGCCACCAGCAGAAGAGACAGGGATATCTACGAGCAGTACTTC.

This clonotype was counted a few times. V is TRBV6-1 and J is TRBJ2-1; the match to TRBD1 covers 7 bases. Germline CDR1 reads MNHNS; CDR2 reads SASEGT. CDR3 size: 14 residues. The trim removed 5 bases at V and 2 bases at J, leaving 3 bases unmatched. As DNA, the CDR3 is TGTGCCAGCAGTCAGGGACAGCCCTACAATGAGCAGTTCTTC. As protein: CASSQGQPYNEQFF.

The V call is TRBV5-4, the J call TRBJ2-1; D might be TRBD1 or TRBD2, each matching 5 bases. The CDR3 totals 15 residues. Germline CDR1 and CDR2: SGHNT and YYREEE (reference sequence). Trimming shortened V by 4 bases and J by 3 bases, and 14 bases separated the two germline ends. CDR3 sequence: CASSHDRGGYNEQFF. CDR3 DNA sequence: TGTGCCAGCAGCCACGACCGGGGCGGCTACAATGAGCAGTTCTTC.

The gene calls are TRBV20-1 and TRBJ1-1; D gene uncertain. This CDR3 region has 13 residues. The V end was cut by 3 bases, the J end by 0 bases, with 8 bases between. From germline, CDR1 is DFQATT and CDR2 SNEGSKA (reference sequence). Here the CDR3 DNA reads TGCAGTGCTAGTCGTGGCATGAACACTGAAGCTTTCTTT. Protein sequence: CSASRGMNTEAFF.

This clonotype was counted between two and nine times. This chain links TRBV10-2 with TRBJ1-1; no definite D call. Trimming took 3 bases from V and 1 from J, leaving 12 bases between them. Per germline, CDR1 WSHSY and CDR2 SAAADI. There are 15 residues in the CDR3. This CDR3 is CASSDSRTGNTEAFF. CDR3 nucleotide sequence: TGCGCCAGCAGTGACTCTCGGACGGGGAACACTGAAGCTTTCTTT.